The rows below give T cell receptor beta chains drawn from one sample of a study of blood T cells in healthy people across ages. TCRdb re-analysed the 5' RACE reads in MiXCR, keeping a single row per CDR3 protein. Altogether approximately 780,000 distinct CDR3 sequences are present, roughly 25% being singletons, with the ten largest covering about 3%. The data also belong to a second study, concerning T cells of mothers and their children.

Sequencing was performed on blood. The source is a boy aged 10-17 years in good health. The CDR3 runs from the conserved cysteine through the conserved F or W. A D gene is named only where the DNA matches it firmly. Size is omitted from some rows. Given values are once, few, many or a class for expanded clones.

clone size	J gene	D gene	V gene	CDR3 length	CDR3 protein	CDR3 DNA
NA	TRBJ1-2	TRBD1	TRBV20-1	13	CSATMDRVGGYTF	TGCAGTGCAACGATGGACAGGGTAGGCGGCTACACCTTC
NA	TRBJ1-3	NA	TRBV20-1	14	CSAREGTTGNTIYF	TGCAGTGCTAGAGAAGGGACGACTGGAAACACCATATATTTT
NA	TRBJ2-5	NA	TRBV6-5	11	CASSYAGLDHF	TGTGCCAGCAGTTACGCAGGGCTGGATCACTTC
NA	TRBJ2-2	TRBD2	TRBV20-1	16	CSVSGLAGVDTGELFF	TGCAGTGTCTCGGGACTAGCGGGGGTGGACACCGGGGAGCTGTTTTTT
NA	TRBJ2-7	TRBD2	TRBV20-1	15	CSANKRGVHSYEQYF	TGCAGTGCTAACAAGCGGGGGGTCCACTCCTACGAGCAGTACTTC
NA	TRBJ2-7	TRBD1	TRBV7-9	15	CASSLIGQGSSEQYF	TGTGCCAGCAGCTTAATTGGACAGGGCTCCAGCGAGCAGTACTTC
few	TRBJ2-7	NA	TRBV29-1	14	CSVENRVGTYEQYF	TGCAGCGTTGAAAACAGAGTGGGCACCTACGAGCAGTACTTC
NA	TRBJ2-7	NA	TRBV2	15	CASIKVRQVSYEQYF	TGTGCCAGCATAAAAGTCCGCCAGGTCTCCTACGAGCAGTACTTC
many	TRBJ2-5	NA	TRBV5-1	14	CASSQGLNQETQYF	TGCGCCAGCAGCCAGGGACTGAACCAAGAGACCCAGTACTTC
NA	TRBJ2-5	TRBD1	TRBV7-9	16	CASSFWASTGQETQYF	TGTGCCAGCAGCTTTTGGGCGTCGACAGGGCAAGAGACCCAGTACTTC
few	TRBJ2-3	TRBD2	TRBV6-1	16	CASSAGLAGGTDTQYF	TGTGCCAGCAGCGCTGGACTAGCGGGGGGCACAGATACGCAGTATTTT
few	TRBJ1-1	NA	TRBV12-3/TRBV12-4	14	CASSHGLGNTEAFF	TGTGCCAGCAGCCATGGGCTGGGGAACACTGAAGCTTTCTTT
NA	TRBJ1-1	NA	TRBV11-2	15	CASSPRPPRRTEAFF	TGTGCCAGCAGCCCTCGACCCCCACGGAGGACTGAAGCTTTCTTT
few	TRBJ1-2	TRBD1	TRBV27	12	CASSETGTGYTF	TGTGCCAGCAGCGAGACAGGGACTGGCTACACCTTC
few	TRBJ2-1	NA	TRBV14	16	CASSQERLGGYNEQFF	TGTGCCAGCAGCCAAGAGAGGTTGGGGGGTTACAATGAGCAGTTCTTC
few	TRBJ2-5	TRBD2	TRBV7-2	17	CASSLGYSGGALETQYF	TGTGCCAGCAGCTTAGGCTATAGCGGGGGGGCCCTGGAGACCCAGTACTTC
few	TRBJ2-3	TRBD2	TRBV7-2	19	CASSYSLGGRLAGTDTQYF	TGTGCCAGCAGCTACTCATTAGGGGGGAGACTAGCGGGGACAGATACGCAGTATTTT
NA	TRBJ2-5	TRBD2	TRBV7-2	17	CASSLNGGGFQVETQYF	TGTGCCAGCAGCTTAAATGGCGGGGGGTTTCAGGTAGAGACCCAGTACTTC
few	TRBJ2-5	TRBD2	TRBV10-2	16	CASSPRSGGPQETQYF	TGCGCCAGCAGCCCCAGGAGCGGGGGGCCCCAAGAGACCCAGTACTTC
NA	TRBJ1-5	NA	TRBV18	15	CASSPLDSYNQPQHF	TGTGCCAGCTCACCCCTGGACAGCTATAATCAGCCCCAGCATTTT
NA	TRBJ2-4	NA	TRBV5-1	14	CASRSGTAKNIQYF	TGCGCCAGCCGATCCGGGACAGCCAAAAACATTCAGTACTTC
few	TRBJ2-2	NA	TRBV4-1	16	CASSQAPQKNTGELFF	TGCGCCAGCAGCCAAGCCCCACAGAAGAACACCGGGGAGCTGTTTTTT
few	TRBJ1-2	TRBD1	TRBV2	14	CASTTRTGGSGYTF	TGTGCCAGCACCACCCGGACAGGGGGCAGCGGCTACACCTTC
few	TRBJ2-1	TRBD2	TRBV2	14	CASRGGTIYNEQFF	TGTGCCAGCAGGGGCGGGACTATCTACAATGAGCAGTTCTTC
NA	TRBJ2-5	NA	TRBV29-1	13	CSVADLGEETQYF	TGCAGCGTTGCGGACCTTGGGGAAGAGACCCAGTACTTC
few	TRBJ1-3	NA	TRBV5-1	15	CASSLSQSSGNTIYF	TGCGCCAGCAGCTTGAGCCAGAGCTCTGGAAACACCATATATTTT
few	TRBJ2-1	NA	TRBV6-2/TRBV6-3	15	CASSYRGDSYNEQFF	TGTGCCAGCAGTTACCGCGGGGACTCCTACAATGAGCAGTTCTTC
few	TRBJ1-2	NA	TRBV3-1	12	CASSHKRYGYTF	TGTGCCAGCAGCCATAAACGCTATGGCTACACCTTC
NA	TRBJ2-3	NA	TRBV6-2/TRBV6-3	17	CASSYSPQGLDTDTQYF	TGTGCCAGCAGTTACTCACCACAGGGTCTAGACACAGATACGCAGTATTTT
NA	TRBJ2-1	TRBD2	TRBV29-1	15	CSVDNGLAGPNEQFF	TGCAGCGTTGATAACGGACTAGCGGGGCCCAATGAGCAGTTCTTC
NA	TRBJ2-7	TRBD2	TRBV7-2	15	CASSLVAGGLYEQYF	TGTGCCAGCAGCTTAGTGGCGGGGGGCCTCTACGAGCAGTACTTC
NA	TRBJ2-3	NA	TRBV7-3	13	CASSLVLPGTQYF	TGTGCCAGCAGCTTAGTTTTGCCGGGTACGCAGTATTTT
NA	TRBJ1-1	TRBD1	TRBV9	15	CASSVGFGTEQEAFF	TGTGCCAGCAGCGTAGGGTTTGGGACAGAGCAAGAAGCTTTCTTT
once	TRBJ1-2	NA	TRBV5-1	14	CASSPMEGFHGYTF	TGCGCCAGCAGCCCGATGGAAGGGTTTCATGGCTACACCTTC
NA	TRBJ2-5	NA	TRBV29-1	14	CSVGRQGNRETQYF	TGCAGCGTTGGTCGGCAGGGGAACAGGGAGACCCAGTACTTC
NA	TRBJ2-7	NA	TRBV14	20	CASSQDQETTSYGVPYEQYF	TGTGCCAGCAGCCAAGATCAGGAAACTACCAGCTATGGAGTTCCCTACGAGCAGTACTTC
few	TRBJ1-5	NA	TRBV19	13	CASSFPANQPQHF	TGTGCCAGTAGCTTCCCAGCGAATCAGCCCCAGCATTTT
NA	TRBJ1-6	NA	TRBV12-3/TRBV12-4	14	CASSLIQYNSPLHF	TGTGCCAGCAGTTTAATACAGTATAATTCACCCCTCCACTTT
NA	TRBJ1-6	TRBD1	TRBV12-3/TRBV12-4	14	CASSVGTGNSPLHF	TGTGCCAGCAGTGTAGGGACAGGAAATTCACCCCTCCACTTT
few	TRBJ1-3	TRBD1	TRBV10-3	15	CAISEPTGGENTIYF	TGTGCCATCAGTGAGCCCACAGGGGGCGAAAACACCATATATTTT
few	TRBJ1-5	NA	TRBV4-2	18	CASSQEAVRGGSNQPQHF	TGTGCCAGCAGCCAAGAAGCCGTACGGGGAGGGAGCAATCAGCCCCAGCATTTT
NA	TRBJ1-4	NA	TRBV12-3/TRBV12-4	15	CASRFMSGEHEKLFF	TGTGCCAGCAGGTTTATGTCAGGGGAACATGAAAAACTGTTTTTT
few	TRBJ1-5	NA	TRBV10-3	13	CAISLSGKQPQHF	TGTGCCATCAGTTTGTCGGGGAAACAGCCCCAGCATTTT
many	TRBJ1-2	TRBD1	TRBV6-5	14	CASSYQRQGKGYTF	TGTGCCAGCAGTTACCAACGACAGGGGAAAGGCTACACCTTC
NA	TRBJ1-6	TRBD1	TRBV28	13	CASRTTGGTHLHF	TGTGCCAGCCGGACGACAGGGGGGACCCACCTCCACTTT
NA	TRBJ1-6	NA	TRBV6-4	14	CASSETGSNSPLHF	TGTGCCAGCAGTGAAACGGGTAGCAATTCACCCCTCCACTTT
few	TRBJ2-7	TRBD1	TRBV29-1	14	CSVRDRGNSYEQYF	TGCAGCGTCCGGGACAGGGGAAACTCCTACGAGCAGTACTTC
NA	TRBJ1-2	NA	TRBV7-2	14	CASSREWGDYGYTF	TGTGCCAGCAGCCGCGAGTGGGGGGACTATGGCTACACCTTC
few	TRBJ2-1	NA	TRBV2	15	CASSESQIRFSWQFF	TGTGCCAGCAGTGAGAGTCAAATTCGATTTTCTTGGCAGTTCTTC
once	TRBJ2-7	NA	TRBV3-1	13	CASTGWGSYEQYF	TGTGCCAGCACGGGGTGGGGGAGCTACGAGCAGTACTTC
NA	TRBJ1-1	NA	TRBV6-6	14	CASSFQGGDTEAFF	TGTGCCAGCAGTTTCCAGGGTGGTGACACTGAAGCTTTCTTT
NA	TRBJ2-5	TRBD2	TRBV14	15	CASSLGLARKQTQYF	TGTGCCAGCAGCCTCGGACTAGCCCGTAAACAGACCCAGTACTTC
NA	TRBJ1-2	TRBD1	TRBV7-2	17	CASSLSSGQGVWEGYTF	TGTGCCAGCAGCTTATCATCCGGACAGGGAGTATGGGAAGGCTACACCTTC
few	TRBJ1-2	NA	TRBV7-3	12	CASSDTGTGYTF	TGTGCCAGCAGCGACACAGGGACCGGCTACACCTTC
NA	TRBJ2-2	NA	TRBV12-3/TRBV12-4	12	CASSRQSGELFF	TGTGCCAGCAGCCGACAGTCCGGGGAGCTGTTTTTT